This T cell receptor (beta chain) was sequenced in a study of cytomegalovirus exposure and HLA in healthy donors. For the study at large: A preliminary data release comprised approximately 85 million unique TCRs obtained from HLA-typed donors. General study findings and limits: In a later analysis, donors in an Asian-associated ancestry cluster reportedly had fewer N-insertions in productive TCRs than the cohort mean. Most CMV-associated TCR beta chains appeared HLA-restricted in a later analysis. The listing of roughly 160 TCR beta chains classed them as cytomegalovirus-associated.

13 Jbeta primers and 60 Vbeta primers were used for the PCR. Some clones are missing from TCRdb's copy, which holds only in-frame ones; the method was immunoSEQ multiplex PCR. The sample's table shows about 140,000 clones. As to this clone: No antigen is known for it.

Per the germline V gene, CDR1 is KGHSH and CDR2 is LQKENI. The trim removed 4 bases at V and 8 bases at J, leaving 6 bases unmatched. This CDR3 has 13 residues. The sample was PBMCs. V is TRBV18 and J is TRBJ1-1; the match to TRBD1 covers 8 bases. This sequence was found in a male donor in good health and CMV-seronegative. CDR3 in DNA: TGTGCCAGCTCACTATCGGGACAGGCAGAAGCTTTCTTT. Protein: CASSLSGQAEAFF.